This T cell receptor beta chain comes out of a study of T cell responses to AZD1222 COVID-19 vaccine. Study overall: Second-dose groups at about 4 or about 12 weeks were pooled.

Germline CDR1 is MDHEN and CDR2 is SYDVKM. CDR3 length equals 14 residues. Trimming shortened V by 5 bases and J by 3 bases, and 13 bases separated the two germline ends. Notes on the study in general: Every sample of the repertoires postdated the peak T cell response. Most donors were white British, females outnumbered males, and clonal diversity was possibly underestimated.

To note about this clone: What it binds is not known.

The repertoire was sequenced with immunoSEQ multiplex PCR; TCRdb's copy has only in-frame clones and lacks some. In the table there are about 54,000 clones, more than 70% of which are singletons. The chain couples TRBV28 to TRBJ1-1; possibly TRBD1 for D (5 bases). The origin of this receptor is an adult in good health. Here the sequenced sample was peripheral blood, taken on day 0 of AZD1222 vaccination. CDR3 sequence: CASSPPDRDTEAFF. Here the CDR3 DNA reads TGTGCCAGCAGTCCCCCAGACAGAGACACTGAAGCTTTCTTT.